These T cell receptor beta chains were read from a single sample in a study of cytomegalovirus exposure and HLA in healthy donors. Method: immunoSEQ multiplex PCR; TCRdb's copy keeps in-frame clones and lacks some. The data show fewer than 250,000 clones, with roughly 75% seen just once and approximately 5% held by the top ten. The sequenced material came from PBMCs. The receptor set was obtained from a man aged 25-40 years in good health and CMV-seropositive. CDR3s include the opening cysteine and the closing phenylalanine or tryptophan. Each record gives: clone size, J gene, D gene, V gene, CDR3 protein, CDR3 DNA. The D gene is left open where the match is weak. Where a row states a size, it is once, few, many or the class of an expanded clone; other rows omit it.

abundance: NA; j_gene: TRBJ2-5; d_gene: TRBD2; v_gene: TRBV7-7; CDR3aa: CASSLGGAGTRETQYF; CDR3nt: TGTGCTAGCAGCTTAGGCGGAGCGGGGACCAGGGAGACCCAGTACTTC
abundance: NA; j_gene: TRBJ2-3; d_gene: NA; v_gene: TRBV7-3; CDR3aa: CASSLRRTDRGTQYF; CDR3nt: TGTGCCAGCAGCTTAAGGCGAACGGACCGAGGGACGCAGTATTTT
abundance: NA; j_gene: TRBJ1-5; d_gene: TRBD1; v_gene: TRBV7-8; CDR3aa: CASSLVGQGALQPQHF; CDR3nt: TGTGCCAGCAGCTTAGTGGGACAGGGGGCACTTCAGCCCCAGCATTTT
abundance: NA; j_gene: TRBJ1-5; d_gene: NA; v_gene: TRBV10-3; CDR3aa: CAISESHWAGSGQPQHF; CDR3nt: TGTGCCATCAGTGAGTCCCACTGGGCGGGGTCAGGTCAGCCCCAGCATTTT
abundance: NA; j_gene: TRBJ1-5; d_gene: TRBD1; v_gene: TRBV29-1; CDR3aa: CGVKQGNSSQPQHF; CDR3nt: TGCGGCGTGAAACAGGGGAATAGCAGTCAGCCCCAGCATTTT
abundance: NA; j_gene: TRBJ1-2; d_gene: NA; v_gene: TRBV30; CDR3aa: CAWSKGPGVYGYTF; CDR3nt: TGTGCCTGGAGTAAGGGACCGGGGGTCTATGGCTACACCTTC
abundance: NA; j_gene: TRBJ1-4; d_gene: TRBD1; v_gene: TRBV19; CDR3aa: CASRGTGSEKLFF; CDR3nt: TGTGCCAGTAGGGGGACAGGGAGTGAAAAACTGTTTTTT
abundance: NA; j_gene: TRBJ2-7; d_gene: NA; v_gene: TRBV7-8; CDR3aa: CASSRRTGVYEQYF; CDR3nt: TGTGCCAGCAGCCGAAGGACTGGAGTCTACGAGCAGTACTTC
abundance: NA; j_gene: TRBJ1-4; d_gene: TRBD1; v_gene: TRBV4-3; CDR3aa: CASSKAPQGANRREKLFF; CDR3nt: TGCGCCAGCAGCAAAGCCCCGCAGGGGGCGAATCGTCGTGAAAAACTGTTTTTT
abundance: NA; j_gene: TRBJ2-2; d_gene: TRBD1; v_gene: TRBV9; CDR3aa: CASSVKGAPNTGELFF; CDR3nt: TGTGCCAGCAGCGTAAAGGGGGCGCCTAACACCGGGGAGCTGTTTTTT
abundance: NA; j_gene: TRBJ1-1; d_gene: NA; v_gene: TRBV5-6; CDR3aa: CASSRGAGDTEAFF; CDR3nt: TGTGCCAGCTCCCGGGGGGCTGGGGACACTGAAGCTTTCTTT
abundance: NA; j_gene: TRBJ1-5; d_gene: NA; v_gene: TRBV19; CDR3aa: CASSMRGPHQPQHF; CDR3nt: TGTGCCAGTAGTATGAGAGGTCCCCATCAGCCCCAGCATTTT
abundance: few; j_gene: TRBJ2-6; d_gene: NA; v_gene: TRBV6-1; CDR3aa: CASSPKGAGANVLTF; CDR3nt: TGTGCCAGCAGTCCCAAGGGGGCTGGGGCCAACGTCCTGACTTTC